These 4 T cell receptor beta chains share one sample of origin, sequenced in a study of cytomegalovirus exposure and HLA in healthy donors. Vbeta (60) and Jbeta (13) primers were used in the PCR. Profiling relied on immunoSEQ multiplex PCR, and the TCRdb table lists in-frame clones only, not all of them. The data hold roughly 80,000 clones, with about 88% observed a single time. Input material: PBMCs. Receptors were obtained from a woman in her 50s in good health and CMV-seronegative.

The chain joins TRBV19 to TRBJ1-2, with TRBD1 as a possible D gene (5 bases). The V and J ends lost 2 bases and 7 bases respectively, with 8 bases between them. Germline V gives CDR1 LNHDA, CDR2 SQIVND (reference sequence). CDR3 length equals 12 residues. As DNA, the CDR3 is TGTGCCAGTAGTATATTGGGGGGTGGCTACACCTTC. Translated, it gives CASSILGGGYTF.

This clone was found a few times. The junction does not match germline at one end; this may be a read error. The chain uses TRBV14 and TRBJ2-7, with D possibly being TRBD1 (6 bases). The CDR3 runs to 12 residues. Germline V gives CDR1 SGHDN, CDR2 FVKESK. The DNA for the CDR3 is TGTGCCAGCAGCCTCGACAGGAAGGTCCAACACTTC. Protein product: CASSLDRKVQHF.

As concerns this clone: A junction end diverges from the germline sequence, so it may reflect a read error. The genes are TRBV7-7 and TRBJ2-2; 7 nucleotides align to TRBD2. CDR1 and CDR2 (germline): SSHAT, FNYEAQ (reference sequence). The CDR3 is 16 amino acids. The CDR3 sequence: CASSRWAGANTGELFF. CDR3 bases: TGTGCTAGCAGCCGTTGGGCGGGAGCGAACACCGGGGAGCTGTTTTTT.

The chain combines TRBV2 with TRBJ1-2; 8 positions match TRBD1. The trim removed 7 bases at V and 10 bases at J, leaving 20 bases unmatched. The CDR3 is 16 amino acids. Germline V gene sequence: CDR1 SNHLY, CDR2 FYNNEI. CDR3 protein: CASTEGQGGDLWYYTF. The CDR3 region has the DNA TGTGCCAGCACCGAAGGACAGGGAGGAGATTTGTGGTACTACACCTTC.